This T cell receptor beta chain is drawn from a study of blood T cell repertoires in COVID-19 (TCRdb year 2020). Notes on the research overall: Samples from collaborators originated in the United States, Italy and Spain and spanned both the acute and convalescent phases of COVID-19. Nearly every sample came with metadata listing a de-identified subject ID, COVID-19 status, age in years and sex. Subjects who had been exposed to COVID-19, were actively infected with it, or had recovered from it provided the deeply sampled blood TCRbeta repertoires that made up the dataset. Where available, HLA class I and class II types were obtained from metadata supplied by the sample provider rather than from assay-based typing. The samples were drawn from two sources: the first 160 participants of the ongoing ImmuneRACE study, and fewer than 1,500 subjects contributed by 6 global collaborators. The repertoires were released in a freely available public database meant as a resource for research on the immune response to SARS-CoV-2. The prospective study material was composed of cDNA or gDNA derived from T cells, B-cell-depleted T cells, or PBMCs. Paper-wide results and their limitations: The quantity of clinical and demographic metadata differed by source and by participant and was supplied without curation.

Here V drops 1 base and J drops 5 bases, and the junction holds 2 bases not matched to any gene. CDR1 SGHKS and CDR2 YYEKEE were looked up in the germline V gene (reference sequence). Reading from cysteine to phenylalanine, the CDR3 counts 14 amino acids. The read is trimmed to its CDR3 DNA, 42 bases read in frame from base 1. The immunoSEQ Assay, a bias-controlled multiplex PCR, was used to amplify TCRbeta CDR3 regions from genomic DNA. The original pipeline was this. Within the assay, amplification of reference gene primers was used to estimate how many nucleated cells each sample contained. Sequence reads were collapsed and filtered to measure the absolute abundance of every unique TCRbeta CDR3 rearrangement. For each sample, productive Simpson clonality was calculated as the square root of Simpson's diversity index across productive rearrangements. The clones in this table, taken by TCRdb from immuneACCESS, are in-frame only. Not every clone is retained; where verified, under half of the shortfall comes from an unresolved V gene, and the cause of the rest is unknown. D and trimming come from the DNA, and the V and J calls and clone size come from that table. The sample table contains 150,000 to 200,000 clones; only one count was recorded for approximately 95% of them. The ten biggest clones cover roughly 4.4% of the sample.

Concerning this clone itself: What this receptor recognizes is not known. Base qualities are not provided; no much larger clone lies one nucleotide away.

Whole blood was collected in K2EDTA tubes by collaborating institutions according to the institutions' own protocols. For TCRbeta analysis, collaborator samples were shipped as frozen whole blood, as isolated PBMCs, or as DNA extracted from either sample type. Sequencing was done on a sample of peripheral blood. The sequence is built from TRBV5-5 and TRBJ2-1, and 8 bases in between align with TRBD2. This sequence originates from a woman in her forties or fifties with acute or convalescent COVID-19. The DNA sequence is TGTGCCAGCAGCTTGCGGGGGGGTAACAATGAGCAGTTCTTC. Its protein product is CASSLRGGNNEQFF. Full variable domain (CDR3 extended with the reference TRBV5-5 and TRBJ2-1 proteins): DAGVTQSPTHLIKTRGQQVTLRCSPISGHKSVSWYQQVLGQGPQFIFQYYEKEERGRGNFPDRFSARQFPNYSSELNVNALLLGDSALYLCASSLRGGNNEQFFGPGTRLTVL.